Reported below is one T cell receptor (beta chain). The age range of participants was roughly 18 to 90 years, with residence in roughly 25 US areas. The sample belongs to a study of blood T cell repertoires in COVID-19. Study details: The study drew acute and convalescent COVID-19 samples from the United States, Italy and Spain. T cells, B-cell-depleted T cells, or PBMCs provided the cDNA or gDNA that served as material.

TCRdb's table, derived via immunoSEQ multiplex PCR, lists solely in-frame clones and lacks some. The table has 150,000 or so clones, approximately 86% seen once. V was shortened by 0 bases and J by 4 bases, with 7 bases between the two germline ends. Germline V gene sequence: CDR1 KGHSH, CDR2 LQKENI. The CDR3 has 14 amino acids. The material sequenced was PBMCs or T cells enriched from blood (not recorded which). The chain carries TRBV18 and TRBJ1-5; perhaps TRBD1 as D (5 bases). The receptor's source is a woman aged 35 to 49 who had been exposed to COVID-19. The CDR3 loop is CASSPPGGNQPQHF. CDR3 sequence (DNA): TGTGCCAGCTCACCACCGGGGGGAAATCAGCCCCAGCATTTT.